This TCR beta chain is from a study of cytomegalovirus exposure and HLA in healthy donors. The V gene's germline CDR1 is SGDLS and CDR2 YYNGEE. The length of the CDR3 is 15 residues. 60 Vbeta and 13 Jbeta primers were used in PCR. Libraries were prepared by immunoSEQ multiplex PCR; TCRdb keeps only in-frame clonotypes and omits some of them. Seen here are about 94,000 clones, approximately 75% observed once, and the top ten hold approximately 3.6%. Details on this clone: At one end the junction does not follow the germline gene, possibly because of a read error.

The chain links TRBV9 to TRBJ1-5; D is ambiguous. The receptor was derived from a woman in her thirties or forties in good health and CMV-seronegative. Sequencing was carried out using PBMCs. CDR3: CASSVDGASYQPQHF. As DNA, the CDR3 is TGTGCCAGCAGCGTAGACGGCGCTAGCTATCAGCCCCAGCATTTT. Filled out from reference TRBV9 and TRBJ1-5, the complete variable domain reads DSGVTQTPKHLITATGQRVTLRCSPRSGDLSVYWYQQSLDQGLQFLIQYYNGEERAKGNILERFSAQQFPDLHSELNLSSLELGDSALYFCASSVDGASYQPQHFGDGTRLSIL.